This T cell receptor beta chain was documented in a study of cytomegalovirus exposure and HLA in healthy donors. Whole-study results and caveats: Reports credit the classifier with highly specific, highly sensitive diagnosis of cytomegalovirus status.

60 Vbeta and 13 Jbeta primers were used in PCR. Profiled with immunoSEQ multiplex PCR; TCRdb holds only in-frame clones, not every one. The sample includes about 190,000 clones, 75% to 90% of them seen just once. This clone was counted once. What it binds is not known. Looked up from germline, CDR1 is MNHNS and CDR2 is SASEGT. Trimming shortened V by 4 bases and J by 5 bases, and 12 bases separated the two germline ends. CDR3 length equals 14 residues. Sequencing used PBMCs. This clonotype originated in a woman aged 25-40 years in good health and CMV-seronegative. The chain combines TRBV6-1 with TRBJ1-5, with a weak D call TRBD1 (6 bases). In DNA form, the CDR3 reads TGTGCCAGCAGTGGAGGACAGAATCATCAGCCCCAGCATTTT. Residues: CASSGGQNHQPQHF.